A selection of T cell receptor beta chains follows, all from one sample in a study of T cell responses to AZD1222 COVID-19 vaccine. Data came from immunoSEQ multiplex PCR; TCRdb stores just in-frame clones and leaves some out. Seen here are roughly 150,000 clones, 85% to 95% observed once, and the top ten hold around 1.3%. The sequenced sample was peripheral blood, obtained on day 0 of AZD1222 vaccination. The source is an adult in good health. The CDR3 runs from the conserved cysteine through the conserved F or W. A D gene is named only where the DNA matches it firmly. The size entry is marked missing in some rows and otherwise reads once, few, many or a size class.

cdr3_nt cdr3_aa v_call clone_size d_call j_call
TGTGCCAGCAGTTTAGGGACAGGGGGTCAGCCCCAGCATTTT CASSLGTGGQPQHF TRBV27 - TRBD1 TRBJ1-5
TGTGCCAGCAGTTCCCTTAGGGGGGCCGGAGATACGCAGTATTTT CASSSLRGAGDTQYF TRBV28 - - TRBJ2-3
TGTGCCACTCAAATCGACAGGGGGAATTTCTATGGCTACACCTTC CATQIDRGNFYGYTF TRBV6-6 - TRBD1 TRBJ1-2
TGTGCCAGCTTAGGGACTAGCGGGAGGGCCGGGGCCAACGTCCTGACTTTC CASLGTSGRAGANVLTF TRBV9 - TRBD2 TRBJ2-6
TGTGCCAGCAGCTTACTCCTAGCGGACTCCTACAATGAGCAGTTCTTC CASSLLLADSYNEQFF TRBV7-8 - TRBD2 TRBJ2-1
TGTGCCTGGAGGAAAGAAATGAACACTGAAGCTTTCTTT CAWRKEMNTEAFF TRBV30 - - TRBJ1-1
TGTGCCAGCAGCTTGGGTAATTCACCCCTCCACTTT CASSLGNSPLHF TRBV5-4 - - TRBJ1-6
TGCGCCAGCAGCCAAGCTGAGGGGGGTCCTTCCTACAATGAGCAGTTCTTC CASSQAEGGPSYNEQFF TRBV4-1 - - TRBJ2-1
TGTGCCAGCAGTGAAGATATGTGGACCGAAGCTTTCTTT CASSEDMWTEAFF TRBV2 - - TRBJ1-1
TGTGCCAGCAGGGGACCGGACAGGGCGATGTCCGGGGAGCTGTTTTTT CASRGPDRAMSGELFF TRBV11-1 - TRBD1 TRBJ2-2
TGTGCCAGCAGCTCCTTGGGCGCTACCACTGAAGCTTTCTTT CASSSLGATTEAFF TRBV7-8 few - TRBJ1-1
TGTGCCAGTAGTATAGGATTTATCGCGCGTCCAGGCGAGGGCACTGAAGCTTTCTTT CASSIGFIARPGEGTEAFF TRBV19 once - TRBJ1-1
TGTGCCTGGAGTGTACAGGGTTGGGACACCATATATTTT CAWSVQGWDTIYF TRBV30 - - TRBJ1-3
TGTGCCAGCAGCTCATGGGACCGACGCACAGATACGCAGTATTTT CASSSWDRRTDTQYF TRBV7-6 - - TRBJ2-3
TGTGCCTGGAGCGTAGGCGCGGGGGTCGCAGAAAAACTGTTTTTT CAWSVGAGVAEKLFF TRBV30 - - TRBJ1-4
TGTGCCAGCTCAAATCAGAGAAGCTCCTATAATTCACCCCTCCACTTT CASSNQRSSYNSPLHF TRBV18 - - TRBJ1-6
TGTGCCAGCAGCTCCGGGACAGGGGATGGCTACACCTTC CASSSGTGDGYTF TRBV7-6 - TRBD1 TRBJ1-2
TGCAGCGTTGCCAGGAACACTGAAGCTTTCTTT CSVARNTEAFF TRBV29-1 few - TRBJ1-1
TGTGCCTGGACGACAGGCCCTCGGTACGCCGGGGAGCTGTTTTTT CAWTTGPRYAGELFF TRBV30 - - TRBJ2-2
TGCGCCAGCAGCTTGGGTAGCGGGGGGGCCGGATTAAATGAGCAGTTCTTC CASSLGSGGAGLNEQFF TRBV5-1 - TRBD2 TRBJ2-1
TGTGCCAGCAGTGAAGGTTACTGGTTGCGCTCCTATAATTCACCCCTCCACTTT CASSEGYWLRSYNSPLHF TRBV2 - - TRBJ1-6
TGTGCCAGCAGCACCCAGGGGGGCACCGGGGAGCTGTTTTTT CASSTQGGTGELFF TRBV7-3 once - TRBJ2-2
TGTGCCAGCAGTTTAGATGGACTTATGGGCTACACCTTC CASSLDGLMGYTF TRBV27 once - TRBJ1-2
TGTGCCAGCAGTTATAAGGCTAGCGGGAGCACAGATACGCAGTATTTT CASSYKASGSTDTQYF TRBV6-2/TRBV6-3 - TRBD2 TRBJ2-3
TGTGCCAGCAGTTCCGGACAGGGGGCGCGTGTCACTGAAGCTTTCTTT CASSSGQGARVTEAFF TRBV27 - TRBD1 TRBJ1-1
TGTGCCAGCTCGTTCCAGGGGGCTGTTGAGCAGTTCTTC CASSFQGAVEQFF TRBV18 - TRBD1 TRBJ2-1
TGTGCCAGCAGATTGGGAGCGAGCGGGACCACCGGGGAGCTGTTTTTT CASRLGASGTTGELFF TRBV6-6 - TRBD2 TRBJ2-2
TGCGCCAGCAGCCAACTAGCGGGGTACGCCTACGAGCAGTACTTC CASSQLAGYAYEQYF TRBV4-3 - TRBD2 TRBJ2-7
TGCGCCAGCAGCCCGGGTAGCGGGGCCTACGAGCAGTACTTC CASSPGSGAYEQYF TRBV5-1 - TRBD2 TRBJ2-7
TGTGCCATCAGTGACGGCTACGAGCAGTACTTC CAISDGYEQYF TRBV10-3 - - TRBJ2-7
TGTGCCATCAGCGCAGCTGGGACGGAGAAGTACGAGCAGTACTTC CAISAAGTEKYEQYF TRBV10-3 - - TRBJ2-7
TGTGCCATCATACAGGGGCCCATGAACACTGAAGCTTTCTTT CAIIQGPMNTEAFF TRBV10-3 - TRBD1 TRBJ1-1
TGTGCCAGCAAACAGGGGGCGCAGGTCCCAGATACGCAGTATTTT CASKQGAQVPDTQYF TRBV28 - TRBD1 TRBJ2-3
TGCGCCAGCAGCCAAGACGGGGCAGCAGTTGATGAGCAGTTCTTC CASSQDGAAVDEQFF TRBV4-3 few - TRBJ2-1
TGCAGTGCTAGGGGCCCCAATGAGCAGTTCTTC CSARGPNEQFF TRBV20-1 - - TRBJ2-1
TGTGCCAGCAGCCACGAGGGAGGAAACACCATATATTTT CASSHEGGNTIYF TRBV11-3 - - TRBJ1-3
TGTGCCAGCAGCGTAATAGACAGTGCCTCACCTGGGGCCAACGTCCTGACTTTC CASSVIDSASPGANVLTF TRBV7-8 - - TRBJ2-6